The source of this TCR beta chain is a study of liver allograft versus peripheral blood T cells. Study as a whole: Liver transplant recipients had T cell receptor repertoires compared between transplanted liver and peripheral blood. General study findings and limits: Intragraft T cell receptor repertoires of liver allografts were reported to differ from peripheral blood repertoires.

With V trimmed by 5 bases and J by 8 bases, 3 bases remained unmatched. This CDR3 comprises 14 residues. Looked up from germline, CDR1 is ENHRY and CDR2 is SYGVKD. With respect to this clonotype: As yet, its antigen is unknown.

TCRdb reprocessed the reads with MiXCR, giving one entry per CDR3 protein. The table lists under 1,400 distinct CDR3 sequences, 39% of them singletons. This receptor was obtained from a human patient who had a liver transplant. Among the T cells, some may be from the graft donor. This chain connects TRBV10-3 to TRBJ2-1, with 13 positions matching TRBD2. CDR3 coding DNA: TGTGCCATCAGTAGGACTAGCGGGAGCGATGAGCAGTTCTTC. Translating gives CAISRTSGSDEQFF.